The present entry profiles one T cell receptor (beta chain) with its context. Ten or more counts support this clonotype. Its cognate antigen has yet to be identified. No quality values exist for individual bases; no much larger clone is one base distant. This sample was taken from a study of blood T cells in healthy people across ages (dated by TCRdb to the mid-2010s). For the study in its entirety: In model experiments, roughly one uniquely barcoded TCR beta cDNA molecule per two T cells was captured by template switching. The study analyzed two additional independent replicas of 1 million unique cDNA reads from the same blood draw for two donors, one aged 18 to 30 and one aged 80 or older. Donors were grouped into four age groups: young (average approximately 16 years), middle-aged (39), aged (62) and long-lived (just over 80). To track age-related changes in TCR beta repertoire diversity, the study relied on deep sequencing normalized with unique cDNA molecular identifiers. To avoid experimental bias, donors of different ages were spread randomly across the sequencing lanes. General study outcomes and caveats: Because donor CMV infection status was unknown, age-related changes in expanded clonotypes were potentially confounded. Estimates of total diversity from one million sequenced T cells were regarded as lower bounds and underestimates. There was a strong correlation between observed TCR beta diversity and the percentage of naive T cells measured by flow cytometry. Compared with the aged group, more naive CD4+ T cells, fewer expanded clones and increased TCR diversity were shown by the long-lived group, suggesting age selection. As age increased, observed TCR beta diversity per million T cells dropped in a roughly linear way, and a significant reduction was already evident by age 40. Conclusive comparison of naive and antigen-experienced compartments was prevented by the profiling of bulk unsorted PBMCs.

Donors were 30 to 45 systemically healthy Caucasian individuals from Russia aged roughly 6 to 90 years. Roughly 9 milliliters of peripheral blood were drawn from each donor into EDTA-treated Vacutainer tubes. Ficoll-Paque density-gradient centrifugation was used to isolate PBMCs, with at least 6.5 million per sample. Trizol reagent was used to extract total RNA from the PBMCs, yielding at least 5.5 micrograms per sample. The percentages of naive CD45RAhigh/CD27high T cells were determined by flow cytometry on a PBMC aliquot from every donor. Counted from cysteine to phenylalanine, this CDR3 has 21 amino acids. Only the CDR3 portion is preserved as DNA: 63 bases, with reading frame beginning at the first base. The V end gives up 4 bases and the J end 0 bases, leaving 14 bases in the junction not matched to a gene. From the germline V gene (reference sequence), CDR1 is SGHKS and CDR2 is YYEKEE. The protocol used for the library was 5' RACE. Instrument on record: Illumina HiSeq 2500. A second PCR of roughly 6 to 11 cycles was run with a J-beta primer mix and a sample-barcoded 5' primer. A unique molecular identifier was introduced onto each TCR beta cDNA molecule by a template-switch 5' adaptor carrying 12 random nucleotides. At least 2.5 million CDR3-containing paired-end reads were obtained from each sample. All of the RNA was converted into first-strand cDNA using the Mint cDNA synthesis kit, with a TRBC-specific oligonucleotide serving as the primer. After uracil-DNA glycosylase treatment, a first 18-cycle PCR used universal primers M1SS and BC2_uni_R on all cDNA. In the authors' own workflow: Each sample was normalized by randomly selecting 1 million high-quality reads, each carrying a distinct molecular identifier. Reads sharing molecular identifiers were discarded rather than binned into consensus sequences. MiTCR, set to a Q25 quality threshold and the strictest error-elimination algorithm, was used for CDR3 identification, clonotype clustering and error correction. A nonparametric unseen species model with Euler transformation was used to estimate a lower bound on total TCR beta diversity. The public sequencing data were trimmed at Q25 with fastp and processed into clonotypes with MiXCR by TCRdb, which kept only in-frame beta chains. All rows with the same CDR3 protein become a single entry with the most common DNA and genes. The V and J calls were not made by the authors but by TCRdb's processing. Across this sample there are some 900,000 distinct CDR3 sequences, with 29% seen only once. In total, the top ten clones hold 17% of the sample.

The source is a woman older than 75 in good health. In this chain, TRBV5-5 is recombined with TRBJ2-1; TRBD2 aligns with 15 central bases. The sequenced sample was blood. The sequenced DNA: TGTGCCAGCAGCCCCCGGACTAGCGGGGGGGCCGGTTTGACCTCCTACAATGAGCAGTTCTTC. Protein translation: CASSPRTSGGAGLTSYNEQFF.